These 27 T cell receptor beta chains were all obtained from the same sample, sequenced in a study of identical twins. TCRdb reanalysed the 5' RACE reads using MiXCR and keeps one entry per CDR3 protein. The sample contains nearly 250,000 distinct CDR3 sequences, 5.5% to 7% of which appear only once. The same sample was also studied in work on yellow fever vaccine responses in identical twins.

The sample consisted of memory (CD45RO+) T cells sorted from blood. These receptors originate from a woman aged 18 to 35 in good health.

In this sample, this clonotype turned up many times. V gene TRBV12-3 or TRBV12-4 combines with J gene TRBJ2-3, with TRBD1 identical over 8 bases. V lost 5 bases to trimming and J lost 2 bases; unmatched junction nucleotides: 3. This CDR3 has 14 residues. The CDR3, as DNA: TGTGCCAGCAGTCAGGGGGCTCCCACAGATACGCAGTATTTT. Its protein is CASSQGAPTDTQYF.

This clonotype was observed many times. CDR3 sequence reads: CAISGGAGGELFF. CDR3 bases: TGTGCCATTAGCGGGGGGGCTGGCGGGGAGCTGTTTTTT. The chain has TRBV12-3 or TRBV12-4 and TRBJ2-2, with 11 bases lining up with TRBD2. Trimming removed 10 bases from V and 7 bases from J; junction bases left unmatched: 5. This CDR3 contains 13 residues.

This clonotype was counted a few times. The junction differs from germline at one of its ends, possibly a read error. This sequence joins TRBV28 and TRBJ1-1, with D possibly being TRBD1 (5 bases). Germline CDR1 MDHEN, CDR2 SYDVKM. This CDR3 spans 15 amino acids. The CDR3 coding sequence is TGTGCCAGCAGTTTAAAGACAGCGGGGAGAACTGGAGCTTTCTTT. Amino acids: CASSLKTAGRTGAFF.

This clonotype was counted ten times or more. The chain links TRBV10-3 to TRBJ1-4; weak D call: TRBD1 (5 bases). Germline loops: CDR1 ENHRY, CDR2 SYGVKD. The CDR3 sequence is 15 residues long. Trimming shortened V by 8 bases and J by 1 base, and 14 bases separated the two germline ends. The CDR3 spells CAISRVGGTNEKLFF. In nucleotides, the CDR3 is TGTGCCATCTCCCGAGTGGGGGGAACTAATGAAAAACTGTTTTTT.

The chain employs TRBV6-2 or TRBV6-3 and TRBJ1-2, with 9 nucleotides matching TRBD1. Looked up from germline, CDR1 is MNHEY and CDR2 is SVGEGT. Trimming removed 4 bases from V and 7 bases from J; junction bases left unmatched: 7. The CDR3 length is 14 residues. In DNA, the CDR3 is TGTGCCAGCAGTTCGGGACAGGGATTCGGTGGCTACACCTTC. It yields the protein CASSSGQGFGGYTF.

This clonotype was recorded many times. The chain uses TRBV10-3 and TRBJ1-6, with D maybe TRBD1 (5 bases). V was shortened by 3 bases and J by 10 bases, with 13 bases between the two germline ends. Germline V lookup: CDR1 ENHRY, CDR2 SYGVKD. This CDR3 is 14 amino acids long. DNA of the CDR3: TGTGCCATCAGTGAAGGTACAGGAGGGTCACCCCTCCACTTT. It encodes CAISEGTGGSPLHF.

This clonotype appeared many times. The chain joins TRBV5-1 to TRBJ2-1; D may be TRBD2 (7 bases). This CDR3 comprises 16 residues. Trimming cost V 4 bases and J 7 bases, with 21 bases left between them. Germline V gene data show CDR1 as SGHRS and CDR2 as YFSETQ. The CDR3 sequence is CASSRNDRPGGNEQFF. DNA of the CDR3: TGCGCCAGCAGCCGTAACGACAGGCCCGGGGGGAATGAGCAGTTCTTC.

This clonotype was observed a handful of times. J is TRBJ2-5 and V is TRBV7-9; D is possibly TRBD1 (6 bases). The CDR3 has 15 amino acids. V lost 5 bases and J 4 bases, leaving 17 bases between the germline ends. The germline V gene encodes CDR1 SEHNR and CDR2 FQNEAQ (reference sequence). The CDR3 reads CASSPTTPGAETQYF. The CDR3, as DNA: TGTGCCAGCAGCCCAACGACCCCAGGGGCAGAGACCCAGTACTTC.

This clonotype was recorded many times. The V and J genes are TRBV3-1 and TRBJ2-2; 7 bases align to TRBD1. Per the germline V gene, CDR1 is LGHDT and CDR2 is YNNKEL (reference sequence). There are 15 residues in the CDR3. The V gene end was trimmed by 6 bases and the J gene end by 6 bases; junction bases not matched to a gene: 10. CDR3 loop: CASRPGQSVAGELFF. The CDR3 coding sequence is TGTGCCAGCAGACCGGGACAGTCGGTTGCCGGGGAGCTGTTTTTT.

The chain uses TRBV12-3 or TRBV12-4 and TRBJ1-1; D gene ambiguous. This CDR3 region has 14 residues. V gave up 6 bases and J gave up 1 base, with 12 bases separating them. The CDR3 spells CASSSAITNTEAFF. Written as DNA, the CDR3 is TGTGCCAGCAGCTCCGCAATAACGAACACTGAAGCTTTCTTT.

This clonotype was seen many times. The V and J genes are TRBV24-1 and TRBJ2-1, with 10 bases lining up with TRBD2. Germline CDR1 and CDR2: KGHDR and SFDVKD. The CDR3 spans 16 residues. After removal of 4 bases from V and 1 base from J, the junction contained 3 bases not matched to a gene. The CDR3 nucleotides are TGTGCCACCAGTGACTGGACTAGCGGTTCCTACAATGAGCAGTTCTTC. It specifies CATSDWTSGSYNEQFF.

This clonotype was counted only a few times. The rearrangement uses TRBV11-2 and TRBJ2-4; D ambiguous. Between the trimmed V and J ends, which lost 5 bases and 0 bases, there was a span of 5 bases. From germline, CDR1 is SGHAT and CDR2 FQNNGV. The CDR3 contains 13 residues. DNA for the CDR3: TGTGCCAGCAGCACTCTAGCCAAAAACATTCAGTACTTC. This translates into CASSTLAKNIQYF.

V gene TRBV11-2 combines with J gene TRBJ1-1; D is uncertain. The V end was cut by 1 base, the J end by 1 base, with 7 bases between. The CDR3 is made up of 14 amino acids. Germline-derived CDR1 and CDR2 are SGHAT and FQNNGV. CDR3 sequence: CASSLGRWNTEAFF. CDR3 in DNA: TGTGCCAGCAGCTTAGGGAGATGGAACACTGAAGCTTTCTTT.

This clonotype has only a few counts. V gene TRBV24-1 combines with J gene TRBJ1-2, with a possible D match to TRBD1 (5 bases). The CDR3 has 14 residues. V was cut by 0 bases and J by 4 bases, with 8 bases left in between. Germline assignment: CDR1 KGHDR and CDR2 SFDVKD. The CDR3 protein is CATSDLEGLYGYTF. The CDR3 DNA reads as TGTGCCACCAGTGATTTGGAGGGGCTCTATGGCTACACCTTC.

This clonotype was seen many times. The rearrangement uses TRBV10-2 and TRBJ2-3, with 11 bases that match TRBD2. This CDR3 contains 17 residues. V lost 4 bases and J lost 5; bases outside the gene matches: 11. Germline-derived CDR1 and CDR2 are WSHSY and SAAADI. In DNA form, the CDR3 reads TGCGCCAGCAGTGGAGAGTTAGCGGGGGGGCCTGGAGATACGCAGTATTTT. Amino acids: CASSGELAGGPGDTQYF.

This clonotype was observed a few times. The chain has TRBV7-8 and TRBJ2-2, with 12 bases fitting TRBD2. This CDR3 comprises 17 residues. The germline V gene has CDR1 SGHVS and CDR2 FQNEAQ. The ends lost 2 bases at V and 13 bases at J; junction bases unmatched: 14. CDR3 sequence reads: CASSLTSGRPPNTGLFF. DNA of the CDR3: TGTGCCAGCAGCTTAACTAGCGGGAGGCCCCCTAACACTGGGCTGTTTTTT.

This clonotype was picked up many times. The V call is TRBV12-3 or TRBV12-4, the J call TRBJ2-2; D could derive from TRBD1 or TRBD2 (6 bases each). Trimming took 3 bases from V and 2 from J, leaving 13 bases between them. The CDR3 loop spans 16 amino acids. CDR3 loop: CASSFSGARNTGELFF. CDR3 in DNA: TGTGCCAGCAGTTTCTCGGGGGCCCGCAACACCGGGGAGCTGTTTTTT.

The gene calls are TRBV7-8 and TRBJ2-1; D remains ambiguous. This CDR3 has 14 amino acids. Germline CDR1 reads SGHVS; CDR2 reads FQNEAQ. V shed 5 bases and J shed 9 bases, with 17 bases lying between them. CDR3 region: CASSLPLLRGEQFF. The CDR3 nucleotides read TGTGCCAGCAGCCTACCCCTGCTGCGAGGTGAGCAGTTCTTC.

This clonotype was counted at least ten times. This sequence joins TRBV2 and TRBJ2-1; D possibly corresponds to TRBD2 (6 bases). The germline V and J ends were trimmed by 3 bases and 3 bases, with 12 bases remaining between them. The CDR3 runs to 15 residues. Looked up from germline, CDR1 is SNHLY and CDR2 is FYNNEI. CDR3 bases: TGTGCCAGCAGTGACCCAGCCGGGGGCTACAATGAGCAGTTCTTC. Residues: CASSDPAGGYNEQFF.

CDR3 in DNA: TGCACCCCTGGGAGGTGGGGACCTGAAGCTTTCTTT. Translated, it gives CTPGRWGPEAFF. The V and J genes are TRBV20-1 and TRBJ1-1; TRBD1 is a possible D gene (5 bases). Germline CDR1 is DFQATT and CDR2 is SNEGSKA (reference sequence). CDR3 length equals 12 residues.

This chain uses TRBV2 with TRBJ1-6; D unclear. Between the trimmed V and J ends, which lost 5 bases and 1 base, there was a span of 18 bases. Germline CDR1 and CDR2: SNHLY and FYNNEI. There are 18 residues in the CDR3. CDR3 amino acids: CASSSFDSGGSYNSPLHF. CDR3 DNA sequence: TGTGCCAGCAGTTCGTTCGACTCGGGAGGATCCTATAATTCACCCCTCCACTTT.

This clonotype was picked up a small number of times. This sequence joins TRBV7-9 and TRBJ1-5; D is perhaps TRBD1 (6 bases). The CDR3 runs 14 residues. Germline values: CDR1 SEHNR, CDR2 FQNEAQ (reference sequence). V was trimmed by 4 bases and J by 4 bases, leaving 11 bases between them. CDR3 protein: CASSWGGGNQPQHF. The CDR3 coding sequence is TGTGCCAGCAGCTGGGGAGGGGGTAATCAGCCCCAGCATTTT.

V and J are TRBV5-1 and TRBJ1-3, with D maybe TRBD1 (5 bases). The CDR3 spans 14 residues. Trimming shortened V by 4 bases and J by 6 bases, and 14 bases separated the two germline ends. The germline V gene has CDR1 SGHRS and CDR2 YFSETQ. CDR3 amino acids: CASSQTVSANTIYF. CDR3 nucleotide sequence: TGCGCCAGCAGCCAGACAGTATCGGCAAACACCATATATTTT.

This clonotype showed up many times. J is TRBJ2-4 and V is TRBV2; D is unresolved. The germline V gene has CDR1 SNHLY and CDR2 FYNNEI. V was shortened by 7 bases and J by 1 base, with 17 bases between the two germline ends. CDR3 size: 16 residues. The CDR3 reads CASTSGLGLAKNIQYF. CDR3 bases: TGTGCCAGCACCTCGGGTTTGGGGTTGGCCAAAAACATTCAGTACTTC. The full variable domain, in which reference TRBV2 and TRBJ2-4 provide the parts outside the CDR3, is EPEVTQTPSHQVTQMGQEVILRCVPISNHLYFYWYRQILGQKVEFLVSFYNNEISEKSEIFDDQFSVERPDGSNFTLKIRSTKLEDSAMYFCASTSGLGLAKNIQYFGAGTRLSVL.

This clonotype has just a few counts. J is TRBJ2-1 and V is TRBV19; perhaps TRBD2 as D (5 bases). CDR1 is LNHDA, CDR2 SQIVND, per germline (reference sequence). With 4 bases removed from V and 4 bases from J, the gap between germline ends came to 14 bases. The CDR3 loop spans 15 amino acids. As DNA, the CDR3 is TGTGCCAGTAGTAATACTAGAAGAGGGTACAATGAGCAGTTCTTC. Translated: CASSNTRRGYNEQFF. Supplemented by reference TRBV19 and TRBJ2-1, the full variable domain reads DGGITQSPKYLFRKEGQNVTLSCEQNLNHDAMYWYRQDPGQGLRLIYYSQIVNDFQKGDIAEGYSVSREKKESFPLTVTSAQKNPTAFYLCASSNTRRGYNEQFFGPGTRLTVL.

This clonotype has more than one count but fewer than ten. The genes are TRBV28 and TRBJ2-3, with a tentative D call TRBD1 (6 bases). V lost 3 bases and J lost 0, with 25 bases in between. The CDR3 is made up of 20 amino acids. Germline lookup yields CDR1 MDHEN and CDR2 SYDVKM. The CDR3 coding sequence is TGTGCCAGCAGTTTGATCCCGCACAGGGCCCAAGGCCCTAGCACAGATACGCAGTATTTT. Amino acid sequence: CASSLIPHRAQGPSTDTQYF.

V usage is TRBV27 and J usage is TRBJ2-2; TRBD2 aligns across 7 bases. CDR1 MNHEY and CDR2 SMNVEV come from the germline V gene (reference sequence). This CDR3 is built from 20 residues. J gave up 5 bases and V 4 bases, and 22 bases lay outside the gene matches. Written as DNA, the CDR3 is TGTGCCAGCAGTTCCCGGGACTACTCATTCCTCCACTCCGAGACCGGGGAGCTGTTTTTT. Its translation: CASSSRDYSFLHSETGELFF.